These 6 T cell receptor beta chains were sequenced from one sample in a study of patients and donors after allogeneic stem cell transplantation. TCRdb passed the RT-PCR reads through MiXCR, listing each CDR3 protein once. Of approximately 210,000 distinct CDR3 sequences listed, 41% are singletons. The material sequenced was blood, either unsorted or a sorted T cell fraction (not recorded which). The receptors derive from a human donor who was either an allogeneic HSCT recipient or a stem cell or donor lymphocyte infusion donor (not recorded which). It is not recorded whose cells these are; they may come from a transplant donor.

The chain recombines TRBV20-1 with TRBJ2-1, with 7 nucleotides matching TRBD2. V shed 5 bases and J 2 bases; nucleotides not matched to a gene: 9. This CDR3 comprises 15 residues. Germline assignment: CDR1 DFQATT and CDR2 SNEGSKA (reference sequence). The CDR3 region is CSAQPASGAYNEQFF. CDR3 DNA: TGCAGTGCTCAGCCAGCTAGCGGAGCCTACAATGAGCAGTTCTTC.

This clonotype has more than one count but fewer than ten. The DNA for the CDR3 is TGTGCCAGCAGTCAACAGGGACCTGACGGCTACACCTTC. Its protein product is CASSQQGPDGYTF. This chain connects TRBV25-1 to TRBJ1-2; possible D gene TRBD1, 6 bases. Between the trimmed V and J ends, which lost 5 bases and 8 bases, there was a span of 15 bases. Germline V gene data show CDR1 as MGHDK and CDR2 as SYGVNS. The CDR3 sequence is 13 residues long.

A few counts support this clonotype. The V call is TRBV5-1, the J call TRBJ1-2; the D gene is possibly TRBD1 (6 bases). Trimming removed 0 bases at V and 6 bases at J, with 9 bases between. Per germline, CDR1 SGHRS and CDR2 YFSETQ. CDR3 length: 13 amino acids. CDR3 amino acids: CASSLGGADGYTF. CDR3 coding DNA: TGCGCCAGCAGCTTGGGGGGGGCCGATGGCTACACCTTC.

This clonotype was recorded many times. The rearrangement joins TRBV27 to TRBJ2-1; 11 bases are shared with TRBD2. V trimming: 2 bases; J trimming: 4 bases; junction bases outside the gene matches: 1. CDR1 is MNHEY, CDR2 SMNVEV, per germline (reference sequence). CDR3 length: 15 amino acids. CDR3 protein: CASSLRTSGYNEQFF. CDR3 nucleotides: TGTGCCAGCAGTTTACGGACTAGCGGGTACAATGAGCAGTTCTTC.

There are a few counts of this clonotype. The rearrangement links TRBV5-1 to TRBJ1-1; D not certain. There are 13 residues in the CDR3. Germline CDR1 is SGHRS and CDR2 is YFSETQ. V shed 0 bases and J shed 5 bases, with 8 bases lying between them. CDR3 DNA sequence: TGCGCCAGCAGCTTGGACGTTGGGACTGAAGCTTTCTTT. This codes for CASSLDVGTEAFF.

The rearrangement joins TRBV5-1 to TRBJ2-3; possibly TRBD1 or TRBD2 for D (6 bases each). Trimming stripped 7 bases from V and 3 bases from J, with 15 bases between. Looked up from germline, CDR1 is SGHRS and CDR2 is YFSETQ. This CDR3 region has 14 residues. This CDR3 is CASRSGARTDTQYF. The CDR3 DNA is TGCGCCAGCCGCTCGGGGGCGCGAACAGATACGCAGTATTTT.